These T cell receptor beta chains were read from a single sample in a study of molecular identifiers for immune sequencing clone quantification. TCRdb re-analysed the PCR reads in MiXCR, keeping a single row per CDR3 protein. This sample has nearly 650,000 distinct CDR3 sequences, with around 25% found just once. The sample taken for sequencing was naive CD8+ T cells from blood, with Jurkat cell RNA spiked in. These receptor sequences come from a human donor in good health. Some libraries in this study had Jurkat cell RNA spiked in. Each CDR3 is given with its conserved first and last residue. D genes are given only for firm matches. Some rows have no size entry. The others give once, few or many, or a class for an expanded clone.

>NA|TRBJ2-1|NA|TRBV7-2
CASSPGLRELNNEQFF
TGTGCCAGCAGCCCAGGACTCCGAGAGCTCAACAATGAGCAGTTCTTC
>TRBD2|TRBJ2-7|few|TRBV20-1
CSARVLSRTSAYEQYF
TGCAGTGCTAGGGTGTTGTCGAGGACTAGCGCCTACGAGCAGTACTTC
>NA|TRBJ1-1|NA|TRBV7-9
CAGGNRNTEAFF
TGTGCCGGGGGCAACAGGAACACTGAAGCTTTCTTT
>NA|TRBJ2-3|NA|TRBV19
CASSQGGTDAQYF
TGTGCCAGTTCCCAGGGCGGGACAGATGCGCAGTATTTT
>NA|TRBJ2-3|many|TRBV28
CASSLFPRSITDTQYF
TGTGCCAGCAGTTTATTTCCTAGATCTATCACAGATACGCAGTATTTT
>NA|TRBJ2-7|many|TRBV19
CASSIDTEQYF
TGTGCCAGTAGTATAGATACGGAGCAGTACTTC
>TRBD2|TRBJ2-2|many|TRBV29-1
CSVEGWSGRANTGELFF
TGCAGCGTTGAGGGGTGGAGCGGGAGGGCGAACACCGGGGAGCTGTTTTTT
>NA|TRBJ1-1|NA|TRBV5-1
CASSPMAGMNTEAFF
TGCGCCAGCAGTCCCATGGCAGGGATGAACACTGAAGCTTTCTTT
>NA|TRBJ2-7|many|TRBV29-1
CSADSPTYEQYF
TGCAGCGCGGACAGTCCGACCTACGAGCAGTACTTC
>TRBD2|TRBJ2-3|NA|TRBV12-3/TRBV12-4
CASSIFGLAQTDTQYF
TGTGCCAGCAGTATATTCGGACTAGCGCAGACAGATACGCAGTATTTT
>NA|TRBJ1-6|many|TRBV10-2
CASSESSDSRPLHF
TGCGCCAGCAGTGAGTCTAGCGACAGTCGACCCCTCCACTTT
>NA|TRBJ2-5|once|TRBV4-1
CASSQISGPTSGEPQYF
TGCGCCAGCAGCCAAATTAGTGGTCCTACCTCCGGGGAGCCCCAGTACTTC
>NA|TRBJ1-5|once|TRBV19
CASSIAEYSNQPQHF
TGTGCCAGTAGTATCGCCGAGTATAGCAATCAGCCCCAGCATTTT
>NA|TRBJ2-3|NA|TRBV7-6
CASSLAYGAVDTQYF
TGTGCCAGCAGCTTAGCATACGGGGCGGTAGATACGCAGTATTTT
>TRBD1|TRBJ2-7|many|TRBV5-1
CASSMGQGYEQYF
TGCGCCAGCAGCATGGGACAGGGCTACGAGCAGTACTTC
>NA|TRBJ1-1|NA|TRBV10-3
CAISVFWGRGLMNTEAFF
TGTGCCATCAGCGTCTTTTGGGGCCGGGGGCTTATGAACACTGAAGCTTTCTTT
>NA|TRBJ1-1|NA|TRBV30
CACPDQTFTEAFF
TGTGCCTGTCCGGACCAAACCTTTACTGAAGCTTTCTTT
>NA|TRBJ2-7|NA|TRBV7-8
CASSLAPSATMSEQYF
TGTGCCAGCAGCTTAGCTCCGTCGGCCACGATGAGCGAGCAGTACTTC
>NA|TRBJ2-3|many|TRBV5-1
CASGEGRTDTQYF
TGCGCCAGCGGTGAAGGGAGGACAGATACGCAGTATTTT
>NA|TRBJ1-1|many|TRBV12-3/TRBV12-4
CASRTRQEMNTEAFF
TGTGCCAGCAGAACTCGACAGGAAATGAACACTGAAGCTTTCTTT
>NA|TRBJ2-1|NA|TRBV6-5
CASSYSNNEQFF
TGTGCCAGCAGTTATTCTAACAATGAGCAGTTCTTC
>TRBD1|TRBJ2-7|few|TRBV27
CASSYDRGPYEQYF
TGTGCCAGCAGTTACGACAGGGGGCCCTACGAGCAGTACTTC